This T cell receptor (beta chain) was recovered during a study of blood T cell repertoires in COVID-19. Study-wide background: Spain, Italy and the United States supplied samples that represented acute and convalescent COVID-19.

Germline V lookup: CDR1 MDHEN, CDR2 SYDVKM. Trimming stripped 8 bases from V and 4 bases from J, with 12 bases between. This CDR3 region has 12 residues. The recovered donors of Cohort 3 showed two negative PCRs, clearance, or symptom resolution. Original processing methods: Amplification of reference gene primers was used by the study to estimate nucleated cell counts. Clones were read by immunoSEQ multiplex PCR, and TCRdb kept only the in-frame ones, dropping some. That table is the source of V, J and clone size, and D and trimming were worked out from the DNA. Of more than 150,000 clones in the sample, roughly 80% were seen once.

This receptor was obtained from a middle-aged man who had recovered from COVID-19. The specimen was PBMCs or T cells enriched from blood (not recorded which). The rearrangement links TRBV28 to TRBJ2-7, with a weak D call TRBD1 (6 bases). CDR3 bases: TGTGCCAGCGCTGACAGGTTGTACGAGCAGTACTTC. Encoded protein: CASADRLYEQYF.